This record looks at one T cell receptor (beta chain) sequence and its context. This specimen belongs to a study of blood T cell repertoires in COVID-19. Germline CDR1 MNHEY, CDR2 SMNVEV (reference sequence). Trimming removed 1 base from V and 1 base from J, with 13 bases in between. The CDR3 consists of 16 residues. Data came from immunoSEQ multiplex PCR; TCRdb stores just in-frame clones and leaves some out. This sample has a few hundred thousand clones, with 91% found just once. The sequenced sample consisted of PBMCs or T cells enriched from blood (not recorded which). This clonotype originated in a woman in her thirties or forties who had been exposed to COVID-19. The V call is TRBV27, the J call TRBJ1-1, with D possibly matching TRBD1 (5 bases). CDR3 nucleotides: TGTGCCAGCAGTTTATTAAGCGCCAGGGCGAACACTGAAGCTTTCTTT. Translating it yields CASSLLSARANTEAFF.